This TCR beta chain was found in a study of post-analysis software for immune sequencing data. General observations from the study: Same-batch samples co-clustered strongly by F measure.

Prepared TCR beta cDNA libraries contained unique molecular identifiers. TCRdb processed the PCR reads anew with MiXCR; each CDR3 protein has one entry. The table lists 650,000 to 900,000 distinct CDR3 sequences, around 42% of them singletons. A remark on this clonotype: Its matching antigen is unknown.

The sequence derives from a girl aged 10 to 17 with multiple sclerosis. The sample comprised blood.

The CDR3 DNA reads as TGTGCCAGCAGCTCGACTAGTTACTATGAGCAGTTCTTC. Residues: CASSSTSYYEQFF. The chain joins TRBV7-2 to TRBJ2-1, with D maybe TRBD2 (6 bases). From germline, CDR1 is SGHTA and CDR2 FQGNSA. This CDR3 has 13 amino acids. Trimming left V 4 bases short and J 8 bases short, with 12 bases between.